The 9 T cell receptor beta chains below were found in one sample sequenced in a study of shared clonotypes between healthy human individuals. CD45RO-negative, CCR7-selected cells formed the naive CD8 fraction, which excluded terminally differentiated effector memory CD45RA+ cells. Clones were sequenced by immunoSEQ multiplex PCR, and TCRdb holds only the in-frame ones, with some missing. The sample has more than 600,000 clones; around 92% are singletons. Source material: naive CD8+ T cells sorted from blood. These receptors were collected from a man aged 30 to 39 in good health.

This clone was recorded a few times. This clone may be a read error of a much larger clone one base away. The chain combines TRBV6-4 with TRBJ2-7; 11 nucleotides line up with TRBD1. Germline loops: CDR1 MRHNA, CDR2 SNTAGT. The CDR3 consists of 14 residues. Unmatched junction bases numbered 3, after V lost 5 bases and J lost 3 bases. The CDR3 bases are TGTGCCAGCAGTACCGGGACAGGGGGCTACGAGCAGTACTTC. This encodes CASSTGTGGYEQYF.

This clone was found once. The gene calls are TRBV29-1 and TRBJ1-2; 7 nucleotides match TRBD1. The CDR3 totals 13 residues. Germline V gene data show CDR1 as SQVTM and CDR2 as ANQGSEA. Trimming took 5 bases from V and 7 from J; bases not matched to a gene: 10. The CDR3 coding sequence is TGCAGCGTTCACGAAGGGGGCTCGACTGGCTACACCTTC. Translating it yields CSVHEGGSTGYTF.

The chain is built from TRBV7-9 and TRBJ2-5; either TRBD1 or TRBD2 may supply D (6 bases each). V was trimmed by 6 bases and J by 5 bases, leaving 19 bases between them. The CDR3 is 15 amino acids. CDR1 and CDR2 (germline): SEHNR, FQNEAQ (reference sequence). The CDR3 protein is CASSRGDQLGETQYF. Here the CDR3 DNA reads TGTGCCAGCAGTAGGGGGGACCAATTAGGTGAGACCCAGTACTTC.

The chain links TRBV27 to TRBJ2-7; D gene ambiguous. CDR3 length: 14 residues. The germline CDR1 and CDR2 sequences are MNHEY and SMNVEV (reference sequence). V was trimmed by 0 bases and J by 6 bases, leaving 12 bases between them. In DNA form, the CDR3 reads TGTGCCAGCAGTTTATCCGGAATGCGGCTCGAGCAGTACTTC. Translated, it gives CASSLSGMRLEQYF.

The rearrangement links TRBV5-1 to TRBJ2-7; possibly TRBD1 or TRBD2 for D (6 bases each). The CDR3 sequence is 13 residues long. Trimming removed 1 base from V and 5 bases from J, with 10 bases in between. Germline CDR1 and CDR2: SGHRS and YFSETQ. The chain's CDR3 is CASSLWGADEQYF. DNA of the CDR3: TGCGCCAGCAGCTTGTGGGGGGCAGACGAGCAGTACTTC.

This clone was observed a single time. The rearrangement links TRBV10-1 to TRBJ1-1, with D perhaps TRBD1 (5 bases). V gave up 5 bases and J gave up 4 bases, with 17 bases separating them. This CDR3 contains 15 residues. Germline V gives CDR1 WNHNN, CDR2 SYGVQD (reference sequence). CDR3 loop: CASSHRRSGGTEAFF. The CDR3 bases are TGCGCCAGCAGTCACAGGCGGTCCGGAGGCACTGAAGCTTTCTTT.

This clone was observed once. Other DNA sequences within the sample encode an identical CDR3. The chain uses TRBV27 and TRBJ2-1; TRBD2 matches 12 bases. This CDR3 is built from 16 residues. V shed 4 bases, J shed 2 bases, and the junction held 3 bases outside the gene matches. Germline CDR1 reads MNHEY; CDR2 reads SMNVEV (reference sequence). The CDR3 nucleotides are TGTGCCAGCAGTTCAGGACTAGCGGGGACCTACAATGAGCAGTTCTTC. This encodes CASSSGLAGTYNEQFF.

A single count supports this clone. CDR3 DNA sequence: TGTGCCAGCAGCTTAGCGAATGGTGAGCAGTTCTTC. It codes for CASSLANGEQFF. The chain has TRBV7-9 and TRBJ2-1; D call uncertain. There are 12 residues in the CDR3. V shed 0 bases and J shed 9 bases, with 6 bases lying between them. Germline lookup yields CDR1 SEHNR and CDR2 FQNEAQ (reference sequence).

The genes are TRBV27 and TRBJ2-7; D may match TRBD1 or TRBD2 (5 bases each). V gave up 7 bases and J gave up 1 base, with 11 bases separating them. The germline V gene encodes CDR1 MNHEY and CDR2 SMNVEV (reference sequence). There are 13 residues in the CDR3. This CDR3 is CASKRDGSYEQYF. In nucleotides, the CDR3 is TGTGCCAGCAAACGGGACGGATCCTACGAGCAGTACTTC.